Sequencing of this TCR beta chain was carried out in a study of cytomegalovirus exposure and HLA in healthy donors. The V segment lost 7 bases and the J segment 7 bases; nucleotides outside the gene matches: 5. The CDR3 is made up of 13 amino acids. Germline values: CDR1 SGHVS, CDR2 FNYEAQ. PCR amplification relied on 60 Vbeta primers (plus 13 Jbeta primers). Here immunoSEQ multiplex PCR was the method, and the copy in TCRdb shows in-frame clones only, minus some. The table includes about 170,000 clones, approximately 84% detected once. The chain is built from TRBV7-6 and TRBJ2-2; TRBD1 matches 8 bases. The receptor comes from a man younger than 35 in good health and CMV-seropositive. The sample comprised PBMCs. This CDR3 reads CASIQGAGGELFF. The DNA of the CDR3 is TGTGCCAGCATCCAGGGGGCTGGCGGGGAGCTGTTTTTT.